This entry concerns a single TCR beta chain. Profiled with immunoSEQ multiplex PCR; TCRdb holds only in-frame clones, not every one. The sample shows 20,000 to 25,000 clones, roughly four fifths of them seen only once. Per germline, CDR1 SGHTA and CDR2 FQGNSA. The V segment lost 5 bases and the J segment 0 bases; nucleotides outside the gene matches: 4. The CDR3 totals 15 residues. This entry comes from a study of sequential checkpoint blockade in melanoma. Study information: Both treatment sequences were followed by maintenance nivolumab.

The sample's treatment: randomized to nivolumab then ipilimumab (arm A) or the reverse (arm B). Live CD3+CD8+ CD19− CD56− cells were sorted from PBMCs. The sequence was obtained from a human donor with melanoma. This rearrangement joins TRBV7-2 to TRBJ1-3; 7 bases map to TRBD1. The sample here was CD8+ T cells sorted from blood (inferred from file names), taken from a patient given nivolumab and ipilimumab in sequence. The CDR3 nucleotides read TGTGCCAGCAGCCTCAGACAGGGCTCTGGAAACACCATATATTTT. Its protein product is CASSLRQGSGNTIYF. Using reference TRBV7-2 and TRBJ1-3 for the parts outside the CDR3, the full variable domain is GAGVSQSPSNKVTEKGKDVELRCDPISGHTALYWYRQSLGQGLEFLIYFQGNSAPDKSGLPSDRFSAERTGGSVSTLTIQRTQQEDSAVYLCASSLRQGSGNTIYFGEGSWLTVV.